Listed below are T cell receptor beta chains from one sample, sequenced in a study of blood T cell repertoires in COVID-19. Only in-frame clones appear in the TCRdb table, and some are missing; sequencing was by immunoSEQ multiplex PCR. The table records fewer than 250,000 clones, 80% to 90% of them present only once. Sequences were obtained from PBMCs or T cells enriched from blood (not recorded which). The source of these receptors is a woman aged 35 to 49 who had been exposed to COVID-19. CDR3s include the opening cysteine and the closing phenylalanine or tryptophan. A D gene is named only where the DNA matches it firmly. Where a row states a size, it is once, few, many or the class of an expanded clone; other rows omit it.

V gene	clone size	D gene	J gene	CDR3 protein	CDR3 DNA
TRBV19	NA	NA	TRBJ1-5	CASSPRGYSNQPQHF	TGTGCCAGTAGTCCCCGGGGGTATAGCAATCAGCCCCAGCATTTT
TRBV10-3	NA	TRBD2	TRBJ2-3	CAISSSSGGGWDTQYF	TGTGCCATCAGTTCCTCTAGCGGGGGGGGTTGGGATACGCAGTATTTT
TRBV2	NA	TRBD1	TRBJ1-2	CASLNQGDYGYTF	TGTGCCAGCCTCAACCAGGGGGACTATGGCTACACCTTC
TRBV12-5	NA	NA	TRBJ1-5	CASGLPDSYSNQPQHF	TGTGCTAGTGGTTTGCCTGACAGTTATAGCAATCAGCCCCAGCATTTT
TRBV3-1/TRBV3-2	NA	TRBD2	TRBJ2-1	CASSQDLGTSGGSEQFF	TGTGCCAGCAGCCAAGATCTCGGGACTAGCGGGGGCAGCGAGCAGTTCTTC
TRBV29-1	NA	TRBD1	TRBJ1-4	CSVAQGPANEKLFF	TGCAGCGTCGCACAGGGGCCGGCTAATGAAAAACTGTTTTTT
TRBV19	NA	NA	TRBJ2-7	CASSPLLLYEQYF	TGTGCCAGTAGTCCCCTTCTACTCTACGAGCAGTACTTC
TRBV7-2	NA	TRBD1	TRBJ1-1	CASSYHRGTEAFF	TGTGCCAGCAGCTACCACAGGGGCACTGAAGCTTTCTTT
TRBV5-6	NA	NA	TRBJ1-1	CASSFQREAFF	TGTGCCAGCAGCTTTCAGAGGGAGGCTTTCTTT
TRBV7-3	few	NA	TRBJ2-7	CASSRSRAYEQYF	TGTGCCAGCAGTCGTAGCAGGGCCTACGAGCAGTACTTC
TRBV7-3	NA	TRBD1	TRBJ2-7	CASSRFAGTGYEQYF	TGTGCCAGCAGCCGTTTCGCAGGGACAGGATATGAGCAGTACTTC
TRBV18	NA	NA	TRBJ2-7	CASSPSRDTSYEQYF	TGTGCCAGCTCACCATCCCGGGACACCTCCTACGAGCAGTACTTC
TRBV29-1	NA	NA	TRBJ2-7	CSVEMRFPSSYEQYF	TGCAGCGTTGAAATGCGCTTCCCGAGCTCCTACGAGCAGTACTTC
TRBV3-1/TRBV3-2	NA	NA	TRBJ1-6	CASSLGRGGSPLHF	TGTGCCAGCAGCCTGGGGAGGGGCGGGTCACCCCTCCACTTT
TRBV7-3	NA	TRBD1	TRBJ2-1	CASSLGQNEQFF	TGTGCCAGCAGCTTGGGACAGAATGAGCAGTTCTTC
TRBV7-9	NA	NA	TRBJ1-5	CASSLGGPGVAPQHF	TGTGCCAGCAGCTTAGGGGGGCCAGGGGTCGCGCCCCAGCATTTT
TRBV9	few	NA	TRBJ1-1	CASSPRTAGDTEAFF	TGTGCCAGCAGCCCCCGCACCGCGGGCGACACTGAAGCTTTCTTT
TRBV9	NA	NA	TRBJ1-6	CASSADGPTAPNSPLHF	TGTGCCAGCAGCGCAGACGGACCGACAGCTCCGAATTCACCCCTCCACTTT
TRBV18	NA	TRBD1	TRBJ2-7	CASSPGTGNLYEQYF	TGTGCCAGCTCACCAGGGACAGGGAACCTCTACGAGCAGTACTTC
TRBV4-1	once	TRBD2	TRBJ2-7	CASSQGAQRGSYEQYF	TGCGCCAGCAGCCAAGGGGCCCAGCGGGGGTCATACGAGCAGTACTTC
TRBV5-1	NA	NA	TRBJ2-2	CASAEDYGTGELFF	TGCGCCAGCGCCGAGGATTACGGCACCGGGGAGCTGTTTTTT
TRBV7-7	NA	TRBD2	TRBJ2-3	CASSLGGSGVTDTQYF	TGTGCCAGCAGCTTAGGTGGTAGCGGGGTCACAGATACGCAGTATTTT
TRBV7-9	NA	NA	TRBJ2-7	CASSPIYEQYF	TGTGCCAGCAGCCCAATTTACGAGCAGTACTTC
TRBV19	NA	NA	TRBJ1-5	CASSLRRYSNQPQHF	TGTGCCAGTAGCCTGAGGAGATATAGCAATCAGCCCCAGCATTTT
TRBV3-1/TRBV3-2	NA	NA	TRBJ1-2	CASSQGGRGSNYGYTF	TGTGCCAGCAGCCAGGGGGGTCGGGGCTCTAACTATGGCTACACCTTC
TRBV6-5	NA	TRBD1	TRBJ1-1	CASRIRQGETEAFF	TGTGCCAGCAGGATAAGACAGGGAGAGACTGAAGCTTTCTTT